The source of this T cell receptor (beta chain) is a study of blood T cell repertoires in COVID-19. Study as a whole: The United States, Italy and Spain were the sources of the acute and convalescent COVID-19 samples. T cells, B-cell-depleted T cells, or PBMCs supplied cDNA or gDNA.

The germline V gene has CDR1 ENHRY and CDR2 SYGVKD. The CDR3 sequence is 14 residues long. V was trimmed by 7 bases and J by 4 bases, leaving 16 bases between them. In the original analysis: Using reference gene primer amplification, nucleated cell counts were estimated. TCRdb keeps only in-frame clones here, not all; method: immunoSEQ multiplex PCR. V and J calls and clone size are copied from that table; D and trimming were computed from the DNA. The data show some 250,000 clones, with roughly 80% seen just once and roughly 9.6% held by the top ten. The receptor was derived from a woman older than 75 with acute or convalescent COVID-19. Source material: peripheral blood. V usage is TRBV10-3 and J usage is TRBJ1-2; the D gene is possibly TRBD1 (5 bases). The CDR3 is CAITGEGPPYGYTF. The CDR3 bases are TGTGCCATCACTGGGGAGGGGCCCCCCTATGGCTACACCTTC.